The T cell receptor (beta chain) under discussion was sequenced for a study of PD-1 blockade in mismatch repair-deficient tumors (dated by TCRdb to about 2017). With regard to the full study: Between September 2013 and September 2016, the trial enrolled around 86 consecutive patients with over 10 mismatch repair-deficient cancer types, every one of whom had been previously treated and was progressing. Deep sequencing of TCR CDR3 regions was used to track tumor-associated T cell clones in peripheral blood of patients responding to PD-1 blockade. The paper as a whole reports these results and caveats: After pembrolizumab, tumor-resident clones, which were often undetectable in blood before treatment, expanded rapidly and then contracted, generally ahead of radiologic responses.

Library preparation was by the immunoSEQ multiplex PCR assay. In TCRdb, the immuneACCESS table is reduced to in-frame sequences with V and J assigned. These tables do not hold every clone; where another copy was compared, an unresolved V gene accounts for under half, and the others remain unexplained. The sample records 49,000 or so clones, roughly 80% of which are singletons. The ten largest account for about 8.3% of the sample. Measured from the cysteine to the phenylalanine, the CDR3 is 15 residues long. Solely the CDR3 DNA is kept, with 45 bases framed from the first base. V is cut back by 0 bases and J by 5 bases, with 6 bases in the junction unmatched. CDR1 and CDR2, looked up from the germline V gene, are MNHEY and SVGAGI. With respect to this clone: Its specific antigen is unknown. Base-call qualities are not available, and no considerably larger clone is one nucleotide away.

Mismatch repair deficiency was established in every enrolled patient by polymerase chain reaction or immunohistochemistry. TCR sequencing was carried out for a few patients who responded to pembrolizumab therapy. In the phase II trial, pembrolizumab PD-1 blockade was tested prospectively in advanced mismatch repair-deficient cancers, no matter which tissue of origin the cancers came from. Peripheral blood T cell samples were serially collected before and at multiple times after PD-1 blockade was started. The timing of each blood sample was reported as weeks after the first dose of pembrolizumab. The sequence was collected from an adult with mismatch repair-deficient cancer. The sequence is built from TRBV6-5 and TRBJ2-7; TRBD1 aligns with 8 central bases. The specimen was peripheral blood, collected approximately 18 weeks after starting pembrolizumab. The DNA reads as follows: TGTGCCAGCAGTTACTCGAGGCAGGGGGCGAACGAGCAGTACTTC. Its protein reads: CASSYSRQGANEQYF.